This T cell receptor beta chain came from a study of T cell clonality in common variable immunodeficiency. Findings and limits, study-wide: Authors noted CVID clonality's cause needs subpopulation repertoire sequencing. Shared TCRbeta clones were fewer between CVID subjects than controls. Links between repertoire features and CVID complications were heterogeneity-limited.

Profiling relied on immunoSEQ multiplex PCR, and the TCRdb table lists in-frame clones only, not all of them. The sample was found to contain approximately 52,000 clones, and every one recurs. The sample holds many counts of this clone. Its matching antigen is unknown. Germline is not matched at one junction end, which may reflect a read error. From the germline J gene comes the end of the CDR3, since the read stops 3 residues before it. This CDR3 contains 16 residues. Per germline, CDR1 SGHRS and CDR2 YFSETQ. Specimen: peripheral blood mononuclear cells. The TCR comes from a person aged 18 to 75 in good health. This chain uses TRBV5-1 with TRBJ1-3; D gene ambiguous. The part of the CDR3 DNA that was read is TGCGCCAGCAGCTTGGGCCCCCTGGGCTCTGGAAACACA. This encodes CASSLGPLGSGNT. The entire CDR3 reads CASSLGPLGSGNTIYF.